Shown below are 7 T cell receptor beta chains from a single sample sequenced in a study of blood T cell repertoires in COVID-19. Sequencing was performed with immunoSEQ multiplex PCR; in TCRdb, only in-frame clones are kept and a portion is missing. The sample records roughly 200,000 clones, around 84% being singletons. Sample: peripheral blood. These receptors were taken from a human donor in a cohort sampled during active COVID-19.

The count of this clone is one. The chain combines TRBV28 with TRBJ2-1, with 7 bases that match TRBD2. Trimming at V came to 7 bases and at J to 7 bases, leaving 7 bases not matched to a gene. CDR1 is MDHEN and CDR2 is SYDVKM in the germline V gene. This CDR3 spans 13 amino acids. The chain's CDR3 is CASTRTSRNEQFF. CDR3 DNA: TGTGCCAGCACCAGGACTAGTCGGAATGAGCAGTTCTTC.

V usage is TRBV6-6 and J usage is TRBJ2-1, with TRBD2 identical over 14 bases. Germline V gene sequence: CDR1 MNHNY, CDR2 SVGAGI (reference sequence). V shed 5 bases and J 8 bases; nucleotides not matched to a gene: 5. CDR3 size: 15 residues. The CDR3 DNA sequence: TGTGCCAGCAGTGATGGGACTAGCGGGAGCGATGAGCAGTTCTTC. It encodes CASSDGTSGSDEQFF.

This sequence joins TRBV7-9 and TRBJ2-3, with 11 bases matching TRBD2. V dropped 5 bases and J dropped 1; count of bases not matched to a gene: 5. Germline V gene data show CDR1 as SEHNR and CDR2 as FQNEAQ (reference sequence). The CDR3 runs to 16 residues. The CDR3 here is CASSRPTSGGTDTQYF. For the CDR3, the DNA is TGTGCCAGCAGCCGACCGACTAGCGGGGGCACAGATACGCAGTATTTT.

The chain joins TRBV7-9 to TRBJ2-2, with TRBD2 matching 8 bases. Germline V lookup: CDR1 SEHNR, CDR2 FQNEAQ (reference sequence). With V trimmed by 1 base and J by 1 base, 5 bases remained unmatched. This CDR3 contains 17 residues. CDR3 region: CASSLGGLAGNTGELFF. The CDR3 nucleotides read TGTGCCAGCAGCTTAGGGGGTCTAGCGGGGAACACCGGGGAGCTGTTTTTT.

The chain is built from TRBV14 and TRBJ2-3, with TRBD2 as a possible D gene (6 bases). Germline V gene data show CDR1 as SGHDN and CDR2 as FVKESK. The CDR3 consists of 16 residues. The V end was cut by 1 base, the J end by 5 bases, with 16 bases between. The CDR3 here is CASSQVGGRIVDTQYF. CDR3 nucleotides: TGTGCCAGCAGCCAAGTAGGTGGGAGGATCGTAGATACGCAGTATTTT.

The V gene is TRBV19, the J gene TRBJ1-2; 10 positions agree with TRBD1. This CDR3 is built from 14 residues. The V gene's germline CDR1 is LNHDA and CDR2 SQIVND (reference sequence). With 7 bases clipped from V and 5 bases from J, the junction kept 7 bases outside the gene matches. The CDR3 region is CASTRTGGGYGYTF. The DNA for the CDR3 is TGTGCCAGTACCCGGACAGGGGGGGGATATGGCTACACCTTC. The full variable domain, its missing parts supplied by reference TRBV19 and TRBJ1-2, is DGGITQSPKYLFRKEGQNVTLSCEQNLNHDAMYWYRQDPGQGLRLIYYSQIVNDFQKGDIAEGYSVSREKKESFPLTVTSAQKNPTAFYLCASTRTGGGYGYTFGSGTRLTVV.

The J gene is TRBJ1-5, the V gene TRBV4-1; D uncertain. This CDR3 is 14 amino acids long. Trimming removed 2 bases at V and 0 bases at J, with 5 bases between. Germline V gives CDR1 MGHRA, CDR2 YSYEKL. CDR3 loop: CASSQYGSNQPQHF. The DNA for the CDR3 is TGCGCCAGCAGCCAATACGGTAGCAATCAGCCCCAGCATTTT.